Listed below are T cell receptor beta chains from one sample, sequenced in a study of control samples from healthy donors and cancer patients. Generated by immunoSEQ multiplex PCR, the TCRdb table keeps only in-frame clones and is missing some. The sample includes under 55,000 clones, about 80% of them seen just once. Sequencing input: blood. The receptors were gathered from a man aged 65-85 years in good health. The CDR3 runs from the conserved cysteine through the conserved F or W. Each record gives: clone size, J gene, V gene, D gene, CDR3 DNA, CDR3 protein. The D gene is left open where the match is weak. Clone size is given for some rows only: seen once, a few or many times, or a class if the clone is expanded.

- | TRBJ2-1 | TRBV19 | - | TGTGCCAGTAGTATAGGGACACATCTTTACAATGAGCAGTTCTTC | CASSIGTHLYNEQFF
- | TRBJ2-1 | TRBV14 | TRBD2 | TGTGCCAGCAGCCGACTAGCGGGCTCCTACAATGAGCAGTTCTTC | CASSRLAGSYNEQFF
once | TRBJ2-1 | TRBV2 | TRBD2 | TGTGCCAGCAGTGAACAGCGGGGGGGCCTTAATGAGCAGTTCTTC | CASSEQRGGLNEQFF
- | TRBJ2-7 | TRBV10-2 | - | TGCGCCAGCAGCGTACAGGGAGTCGGGTACGAGCAGTACTTC | CASSVQGVGYEQYF
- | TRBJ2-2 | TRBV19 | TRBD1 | TGTGCCAGTACCAGGACAGGGACGAACACCGGGGAGCTGTTTTTT | CASTRTGTNTGELFF
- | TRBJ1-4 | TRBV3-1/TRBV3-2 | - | TGTGCCAGCAGGCCACGGGGGTCTAATGAAAAACTGTTTTTT | CASRPRGSNEKLFF
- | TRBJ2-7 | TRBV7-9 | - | TGTGCCAGCAGGCCGACATCCCCCGCGGGGTACGAGCAGTACTTC | CASRPTSPAGYEQYF
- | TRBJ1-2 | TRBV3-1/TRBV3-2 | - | TGTGCCAGCAGTACAGTCCTTGGCTACACCTTC | CASSTVLGYTF
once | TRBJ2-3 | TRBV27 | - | TGTGCCAGCAGCGACACAGGGTTTAGCACAGATACGCAGTATTTT | CASSDTGFSTDTQYF
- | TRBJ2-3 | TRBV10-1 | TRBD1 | TGCGCCAGCCGCCGGGACAGATCCACAACGCAGTATTTT | CASRRDRSTTQYF
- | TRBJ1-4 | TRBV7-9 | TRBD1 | TGTGCCAGCAGCTACCCCACTGTGGGACAGGGGAGGGAAAAACTGTTTTTT | CASSYPTVGQGREKLFF
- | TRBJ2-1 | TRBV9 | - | TGTGCCAGCAGCTCATCAGGGGTTGAGCAGTTCTTC | CASSSSGVEQFF
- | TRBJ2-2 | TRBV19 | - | TGTGCCAGTAGTATAGGAAGGACGGTGAACGCGAACACCGGGGAGCTGTTTTTT | CASSIGRTVNANTGELFF
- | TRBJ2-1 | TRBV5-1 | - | TGCGCCAGCAGCTTAAGGGGAAGCGGGAATGAGCAGTTCTTC | CASSLRGSGNEQFF
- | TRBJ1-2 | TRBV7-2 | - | TGTGCCAGCAGCTTAGGGGGACGGGCATACTACACCTTC | CASSLGGRAYYTF
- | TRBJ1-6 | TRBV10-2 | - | TGCGCCAGCTCTACCAGAATCTATTCACCCCTCCACTTT | CASSTRIYSPLHF
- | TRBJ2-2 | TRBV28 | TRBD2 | TGTGCCAGCAGCCCCTGGGACCTAGCGGGAGGGCCCGGGGAGCTGTTTTTT | CASSPWDLAGGPGELFF
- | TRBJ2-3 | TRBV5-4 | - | TGTGCCAGCAGCTTCTCGTCGGGAGAGGGGACAGATACGCAGTATTTT | CASSFSSGEGTDTQYF
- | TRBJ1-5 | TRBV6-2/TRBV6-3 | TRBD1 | TGTGCCAGCAGTTACCAACTTAACCGGGACAGGGACAGAAGCAATCAGCCCCAGCATTTT | CASSYQLNRDRDRSNQPQHF
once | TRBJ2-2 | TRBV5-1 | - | TGCGCCAGCAGCTTGGTGCCGGGGGCCGACACCGGGGAGCTGTTTTTT | CASSLVPGADTGELFF
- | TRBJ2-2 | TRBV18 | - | TGTGCCAGCTCCCCCACGCGGGGCCTCACCGGGGAGCTGTTTTTT | CASSPTRGLTGELFF
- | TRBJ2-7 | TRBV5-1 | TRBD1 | TGCGCCAGCAGCTTTAACCTAGGGGGCCGGGAGCAGTACTTC | CASSFNLGGREQYF
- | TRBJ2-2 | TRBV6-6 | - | TGTGCCAGCAGTTACGGGGTGGGAGGGGAGCTGTTTTTT | CASSYGVGGELFF
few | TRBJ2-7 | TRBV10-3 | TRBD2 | TGTGCCATCAAATCCAGCGGGGCCTCCTACGAGCAGTACTTC | CAIKSSGASYEQYF
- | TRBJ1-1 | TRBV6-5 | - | TGTGCCAGCAGGGGACGGGGGGGCGAAAGTGAAGCTTTCTTT | CASRGRGGESEAFF
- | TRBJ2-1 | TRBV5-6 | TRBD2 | TGTGCCAGCAGCTTTCTAGCGGGGGGGACCTACAATGAGCAGTTCTTC | CASSFLAGGTYNEQFF
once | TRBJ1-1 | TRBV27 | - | TGTGCCAGCAGTTCCCTGGGGGCCCAGAACACTGAAGCTTTCTTT | CASSSLGAQNTEAFF
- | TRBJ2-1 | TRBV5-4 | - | TGTGCCAGCAGCCTCCGACTAGCCTACAATGAGCAGTTCTTC | CASSLRLAYNEQFF
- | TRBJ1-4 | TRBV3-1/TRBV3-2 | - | TGTGCCAGCAGCCTTTTTCCGGGGCAGATAGAAAAACTGTTTTTT | CASSLFPGQIEKLFF
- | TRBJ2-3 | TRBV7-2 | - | TGTGCCAGCAGCCCCCATCAGATTTCCACAGATACGCAGTATTTT | CASSPHQISTDTQYF
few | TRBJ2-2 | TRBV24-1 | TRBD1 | TGTGCCACCAAGGGACAGGGAGGCACCGGGGAGCTGTTTTTT | CATKGQGGTGELFF
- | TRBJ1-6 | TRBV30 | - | TGTGCCTGGAGAAAGAAGGGGGACTATAATTCACCCCTCCACTTT | CAWRKKGDYNSPLHF
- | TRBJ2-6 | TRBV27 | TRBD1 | TGTGCCAGCACTTTTCTCGGGACAGGGAAGAACGTCCTGACTTTC | CASTFLGTGKNVLTF
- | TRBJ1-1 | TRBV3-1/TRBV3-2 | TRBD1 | TGTGCCAGCAGCCTAGCAGGGGGAACTACTGAAGCTTTCTTT | CASSLAGGTTEAFF
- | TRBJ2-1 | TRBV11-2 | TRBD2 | TGTGCCAGCAGCTTAGAGCGGGGGGGCTCCTACAATGAGCAGTTCTTC | CASSLERGGSYNEQFF
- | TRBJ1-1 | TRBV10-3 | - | TGTGCCATCAGGGGGCCTAACACTGAAGCTTTCTTT | CAIRGPNTEAFF
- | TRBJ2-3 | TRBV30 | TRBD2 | TGTGCCTGGGAGCGGGGTCAAAGTAGCGGGAGGGCCAGTAGGACAGATACGCAGTATTTT | CAWERGQSSGRASRTDTQYF
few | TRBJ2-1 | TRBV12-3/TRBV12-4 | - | TGTGCCAGCAGTTGGTATAGGAAGAATGAGCAGTTCTTC | CASSWYRKNEQFF
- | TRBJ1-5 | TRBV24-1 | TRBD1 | TGTGCCACCAGTGATTCCAGGGGGTTCAGCAATCAGCCCCAGCATTTT | CATSDSRGFSNQPQHF
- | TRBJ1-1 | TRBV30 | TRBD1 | TGTGCCTGGAGGGGACAGGGTGGCACTGAAGCTTTCTTT | CAWRGQGGTEAFF
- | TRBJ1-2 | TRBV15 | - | TGTGCCACCAGCAGACCAGGGGCCGGCTATGGCTACACCTTC | CATSRPGAGYGYTF
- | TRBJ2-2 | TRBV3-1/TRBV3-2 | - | TGTGCCAGCAGCCTCAGGGTGACCGGGGAGCTGTTTTTT | CASSLRVTGELFF